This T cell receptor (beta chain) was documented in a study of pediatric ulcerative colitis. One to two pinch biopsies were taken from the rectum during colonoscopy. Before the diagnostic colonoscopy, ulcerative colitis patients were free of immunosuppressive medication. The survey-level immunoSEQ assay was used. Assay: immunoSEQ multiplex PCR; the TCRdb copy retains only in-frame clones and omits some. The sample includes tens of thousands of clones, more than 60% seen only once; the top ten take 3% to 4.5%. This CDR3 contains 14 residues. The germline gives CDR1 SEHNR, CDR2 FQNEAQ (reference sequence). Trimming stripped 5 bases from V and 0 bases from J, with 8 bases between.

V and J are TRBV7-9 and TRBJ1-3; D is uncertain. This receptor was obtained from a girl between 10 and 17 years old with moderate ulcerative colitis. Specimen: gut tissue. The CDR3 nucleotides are TGTGCCAGCAGCCCACGTTCCTCTGGAAACACCATATATTTT. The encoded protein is CASSPRSSGNTIYF.